The sequence of this T cell receptor (beta chain) was determined in a study of radiation and T cells in renal cell carcinoma. Notes on the study in general: Dominant CDR3 motifs were more common in irradiated tumors than controls.

The ends were cut back, 4 bases at V and 5 bases at J, with 18 bases in the middle. CDR3 size: 16 residues. Germline values: CDR1 MNHEY, CDR2 SVGAGI. Concerning this clone: The antigen is unknown.

The table came from immunoSEQ multiplex PCR; TCRdb's copy has only in-frame clones and leaves some out. The data contain 20,000 to 30,000 clones, more than 45% of them singletons. Treatment reported: treatment-naive control, cytoreductive nephrectomy. Control tumors came from treatment-naive patients without prior radiation. Controls included a few female and about 12 male donors, resected 2011 to 2014. This TCR was sampled from a man aged 35 to 55 with renal cell carcinoma. Sequenced here: tumor tissue, sampled from a patient whose treatment was nephrectomy without radiotherapy. This sequence joins TRBV6-5 and TRBJ2-1; D tentatively reads TRBD1 or TRBD2 (5 bases each). The CDR3 DNA follows: TGTGCCAGCAGTTTTCCACTCGGGACCCCTGACAATGAGCAGTTCTTC. This translates into CASSFPLGTPDNEQFF.